This TCR beta chain was identified during a study of shared clonotypes between healthy human individuals. This CDR3 contains 15 residues. The ends were cut back, 3 bases at V and 1 base at J, with 9 bases in the middle. Looked up from germline, CDR1 is SNHLY and CDR2 is FYNNEI. Investigators spread the genomic DNA of each subset evenly over several immunoSEQ plates. Assay: immunoSEQ multiplex PCR; the TCRdb copy retains only in-frame clones and omits some. Seen here are about 1,900,000 clones, roughly 95% observed once, and the top ten hold roughly 1%. Naive CD8 cells, CD45RO-negative and positively selected for CCR7, excluded terminally differentiated effector memory CD45RA+ cells.

This sequence was found in a man younger than 35 in good health. The sequenced sample consisted of naive CD8+ T cells sorted from blood. The V gene is TRBV2, the J gene TRBJ2-2, with a weak D call TRBD1 (6 bases). The CDR3 is CASSDTGRNTGELFF. CDR3 nucleotide sequence: TGTGCCAGCAGTGATACAGGGAGGAACACCGGGGAGCTGTTTTTT.